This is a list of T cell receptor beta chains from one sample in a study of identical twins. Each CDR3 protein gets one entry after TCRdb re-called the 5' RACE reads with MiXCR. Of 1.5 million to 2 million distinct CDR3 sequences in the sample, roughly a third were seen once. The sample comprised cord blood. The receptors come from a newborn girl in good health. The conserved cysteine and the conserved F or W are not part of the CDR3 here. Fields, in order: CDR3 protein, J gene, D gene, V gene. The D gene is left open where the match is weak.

ATSDPGLPEQF,TRBJ2-1,.,TRBV24-1
ASRGTGSTYGYT,TRBJ1-2,TRBD1,TRBV2
ASSQGTFNSPLH,TRBJ1-6,.,TRBV14
SATTSGGPGTDTQY,TRBJ2-3,TRBD2,TRBV20-1
ASSLISHRGGYQPQH,TRBJ1-5,TRBD1,TRBV27
ASSVSGGSYGYT,TRBJ1-2,.,TRBV9
AISESSPNYGYT,TRBJ1-2,.,TRBV10-3
SALTSGYNEQF,TRBJ2-1,TRBD2,TRBV20-1
ASSLGRLAGPATPYEQY,TRBJ2-7,TRBD2,TRBV11-2
ASSPGLAGGRHNEQF,TRBJ2-1,TRBD2,TRBV5-6
ASSYSTSGRASTDTQY,TRBJ2-3,TRBD2,TRBV6-5
SAHRVSNQPQH,TRBJ1-5,.,TRBV20-1
ASTFSGRGSYNEQY,.,TRBD2,TRBV28
ASSPSRDRGNEQF,TRBJ2-1,TRBD1,TRBV27
AIKGEGQPQH,TRBJ1-5,.,TRBV10-3
SVNRGGETQY,TRBJ2-5,TRBD1,TRBV29-1
ASSPGRHDIQY,TRBJ2-4,.,TRBV18
ASGLVGGQGLTEAF,TRBJ1-1,TRBD1,TRBV12-5
SVDMSAGGDEQY,TRBJ2-7,.,TRBV29-1
AIRGSVGQY,TRBJ2-5,.,TRBV2
AITDRAFYEQY,TRBJ2-7,TRBD1,TRBV10-3
ASSLSLTYEQY,TRBJ2-7,.,TRBV7-2